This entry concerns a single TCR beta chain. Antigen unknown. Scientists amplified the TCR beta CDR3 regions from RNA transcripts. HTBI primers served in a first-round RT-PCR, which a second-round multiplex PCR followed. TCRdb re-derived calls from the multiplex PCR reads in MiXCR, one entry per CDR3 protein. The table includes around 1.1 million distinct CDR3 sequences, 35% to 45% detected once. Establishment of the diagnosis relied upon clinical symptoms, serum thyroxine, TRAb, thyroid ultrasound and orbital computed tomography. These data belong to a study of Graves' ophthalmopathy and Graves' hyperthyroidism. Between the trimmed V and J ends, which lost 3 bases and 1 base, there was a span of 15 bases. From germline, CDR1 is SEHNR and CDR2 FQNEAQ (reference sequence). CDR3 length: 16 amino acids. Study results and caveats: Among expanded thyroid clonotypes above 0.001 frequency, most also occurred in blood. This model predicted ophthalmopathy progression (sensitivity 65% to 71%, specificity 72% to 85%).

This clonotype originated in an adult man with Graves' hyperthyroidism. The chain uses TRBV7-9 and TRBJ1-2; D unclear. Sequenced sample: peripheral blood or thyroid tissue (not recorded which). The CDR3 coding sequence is TGTGCCAGCAGCTTGGGTGTGTGGCAGCTTAACTATGGCTACACCTTC. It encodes CASSLGVWQLNYGYTF.